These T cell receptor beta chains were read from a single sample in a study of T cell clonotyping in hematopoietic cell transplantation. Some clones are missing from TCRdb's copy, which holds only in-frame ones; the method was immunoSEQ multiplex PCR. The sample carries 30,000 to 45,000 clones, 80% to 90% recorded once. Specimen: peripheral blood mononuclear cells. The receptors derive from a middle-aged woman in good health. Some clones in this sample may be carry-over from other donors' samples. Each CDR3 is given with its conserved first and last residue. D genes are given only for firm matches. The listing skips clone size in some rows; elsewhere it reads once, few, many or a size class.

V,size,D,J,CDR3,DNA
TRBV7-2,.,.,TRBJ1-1,CASSLPPGNAEAFF,TGTGCCAGCAGCCTCCCCCCGGGGAATGCGGAAGCTTTCTTT
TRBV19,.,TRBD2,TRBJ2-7,CASSITWGGEQYF,TGTGCCAGTAGTATAACTTGGGGGGGCGAGCAGTACTTC
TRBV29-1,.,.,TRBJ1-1,CSGVDRDMNTEAFF,TGCAGCGGGGTTGACAGAGACATGAACACTGAAGCTTTCTTT
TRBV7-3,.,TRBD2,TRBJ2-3,CASSLIAREAQYF,TGTGCCAGCAGCTTAATAGCGCGGGAGGCGCAGTATTTT
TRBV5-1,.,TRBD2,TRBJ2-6,CASSLRRTGGTGANVLTF,TGCGCCAGCAGCTTAAGAAGAACGGGAGGTACTGGGGCCAACGTCCTGACTTTC
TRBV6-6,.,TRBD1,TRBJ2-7,CASSQGDRGYEQYF,TGTGCCAGCAGTCAAGGGGACAGGGGTTACGAGCAGTACTTC
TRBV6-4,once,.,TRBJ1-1,CASSDQGQAFF,TGTGCCAGCAGTGATCAGGGGCAGGCTTTCTTT
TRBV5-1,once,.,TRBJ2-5,CASSRTAPQETQYF,TGCGCCAGCAGCCGGACAGCTCCCCAAGAGACCCAGTACTTC
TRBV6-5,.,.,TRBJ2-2,CASSYSAGELFF,TGTGCCAGCAGTTACTCTGCCGGGGAGCTGTTTTTT
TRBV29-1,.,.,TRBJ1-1,CSVGRVTEAFF,TGCAGCGTTGGGAGAGTCACTGAAGCTTTCTTT
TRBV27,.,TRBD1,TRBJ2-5,CASSLGTEGQETQYF,TGTGCCAGCAGTTTAGGGACAGAGGGACAAGAGACCCAGTACTTC
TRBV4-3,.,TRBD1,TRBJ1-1,CASSPERGRTEAFF,TGCGCCAGCAGCCCCGAAAGGGGGCGGACTGAAGCTTTCTTT
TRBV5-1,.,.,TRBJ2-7,CASSLGSTYEQYF,TGCGCCAGCAGCTTGGGGTCGACCTACGAGCAGTACTTC
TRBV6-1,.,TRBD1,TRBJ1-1,CASSDDRGSTEAFF,TGTGCCAGCAGTGACGACAGGGGTTCCACTGAAGCTTTCTTT
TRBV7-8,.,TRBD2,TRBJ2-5,CASSFPLAGVRETQYF,TGTGCCAGCAGCTTCCCACTAGCGGGAGTTCGGGAGACCCAGTACTTC
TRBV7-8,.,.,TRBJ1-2,CASSPTGRGYGYTF,TGTGCCAGCTCCCCGACGGGGAGAGGCTATGGCTACACCTTC
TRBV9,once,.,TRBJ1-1,CASSVELRGTEAFF,TGTGCCAGCAGCGTAGAATTAAGGGGGACTGAAGCTTTCTTT
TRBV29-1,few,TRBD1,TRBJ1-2,CSVGDRDSRRPF,TGCAGCGTGGGGGACAGGGACTCTCGACGCCCCTTC
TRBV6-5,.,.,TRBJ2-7,CASRKGSSDYEQYF,TGTGCCAGCAGGAAAGGGTCTTCCGACTACGAGCAGTACTTC